This T cell receptor (beta chain) was sequenced during a study of regulatory T cells in long-lasting Graves disease. Germline CDR1 reads MDHEN; CDR2 reads SYDVKM. The CDR3 spans 14 residues. V shed 9 bases and J shed 3 bases, with 15 bases lying between them. Study findings and constraints: More public clonotypes were shared by persistent patients (2,741) than by new patients (roughly 930).

Sample time point: persistent/refractory GD, antithyroid drugs over 5 years with positive TRAb. Researchers made the TCR library from RNA that was extracted from PBMCs. Notes on this clonotype: Its antigen is not known.

According to the study, TCR beta libraries were built with iRepertoire HTBI primers and CDR3-region Arm-PCR. TCRdb independently ran MiXCR on the multiplex PCR reads; one entry per CDR3 protein. The repertoire holds approximately 400,000 distinct CDR3 sequences, with about a quarter as singletons. The TCR sequence derives from a female donor with Graves disease. The source was peripheral blood mononuclear cells (PBMCs), collected when the disease was refractory, from a patient treated with antithyroid drugs. The rearrangement joins TRBV28 to TRBJ1-5; D ambiguous. The CDR3: CASCVGRFNQPQHF. CDR3 DNA: TGTGCCAGTTGCGTAGGCAGGTTCAATCAGCCCCAGCATTTT.